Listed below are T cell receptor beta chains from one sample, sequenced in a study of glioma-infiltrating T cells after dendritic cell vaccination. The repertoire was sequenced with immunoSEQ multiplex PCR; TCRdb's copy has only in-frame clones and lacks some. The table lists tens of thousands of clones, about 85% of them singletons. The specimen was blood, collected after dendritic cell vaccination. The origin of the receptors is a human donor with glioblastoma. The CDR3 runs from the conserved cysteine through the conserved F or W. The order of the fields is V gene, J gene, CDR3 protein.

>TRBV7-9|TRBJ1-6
CASSLGPAYNSPLHF
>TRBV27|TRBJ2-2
CASSQGFTGELFF
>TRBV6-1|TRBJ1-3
CASSEALGQVSGNTIYF
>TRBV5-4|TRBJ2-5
CASSLISGQETQYF
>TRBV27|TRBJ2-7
CASRPYYTYEQYF
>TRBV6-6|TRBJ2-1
CASSPDSGGGNEQFF
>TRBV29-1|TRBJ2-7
CSVDTGGSEQYF
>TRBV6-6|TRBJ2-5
CASSGRTGGLQETQYF
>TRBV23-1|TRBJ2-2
CASSLRRQGAWTGELFF
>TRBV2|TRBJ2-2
CASSETDRGDTGELFF
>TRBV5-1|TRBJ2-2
CASSRDRGHTGELFF
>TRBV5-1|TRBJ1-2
CASHAGQGGYGYTF
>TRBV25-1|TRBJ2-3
CASSDQRGDTQYF
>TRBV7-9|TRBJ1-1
CASSLEGGTEAFF
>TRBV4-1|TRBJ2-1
CASSSTSGIPNEQFF
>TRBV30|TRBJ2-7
CASTDDRRLSSYEQYF
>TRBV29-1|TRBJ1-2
CSVERSGGERGYTF
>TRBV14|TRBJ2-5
CASSLQGGQETQYF
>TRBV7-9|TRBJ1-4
CASSSRGGSEKLFF
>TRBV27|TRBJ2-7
CASSARVGEQYF
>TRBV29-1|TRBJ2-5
CSVLQGAMETQYF
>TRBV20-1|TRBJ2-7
CSARYGTSKYF
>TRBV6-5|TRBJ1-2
CASSYSIGGAGGYTF
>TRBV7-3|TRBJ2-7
CASSLSGLPSEQYF
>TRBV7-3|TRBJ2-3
CASSPGLDLDTQYF
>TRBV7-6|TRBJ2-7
CASSLDTDGYEQYF
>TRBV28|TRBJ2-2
CASMRLKITGELFF
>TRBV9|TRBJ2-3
CASSVHKTSGGSGDTQYF
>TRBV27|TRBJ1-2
CASSLKTGPYGYTF
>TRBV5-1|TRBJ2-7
CASSPPPLAGAYEQYF
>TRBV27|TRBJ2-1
CASSFSPSGSNEQFF
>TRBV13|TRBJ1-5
CASSRGTGGNQPQHF
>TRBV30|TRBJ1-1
CAWGSRGLNTEAFF
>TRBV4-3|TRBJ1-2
CASSQVGTGILGYTF
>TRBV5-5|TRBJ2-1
CASSLVAGGHNEQFF
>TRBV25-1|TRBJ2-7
CASSLLGGVYEQYF
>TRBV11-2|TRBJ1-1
CASSLEVRNTEAFF
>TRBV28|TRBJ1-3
CASRPTTGSGNTIYF
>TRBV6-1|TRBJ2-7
CASSETVTGGFYEQYF
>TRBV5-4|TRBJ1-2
CASSLTGDYGYTF
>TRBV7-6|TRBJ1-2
CASSLDPQGSNYGYTF
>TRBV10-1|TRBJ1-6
CASTVLTGGVWPPLHF
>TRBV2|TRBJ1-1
CASSAASGWEAFF